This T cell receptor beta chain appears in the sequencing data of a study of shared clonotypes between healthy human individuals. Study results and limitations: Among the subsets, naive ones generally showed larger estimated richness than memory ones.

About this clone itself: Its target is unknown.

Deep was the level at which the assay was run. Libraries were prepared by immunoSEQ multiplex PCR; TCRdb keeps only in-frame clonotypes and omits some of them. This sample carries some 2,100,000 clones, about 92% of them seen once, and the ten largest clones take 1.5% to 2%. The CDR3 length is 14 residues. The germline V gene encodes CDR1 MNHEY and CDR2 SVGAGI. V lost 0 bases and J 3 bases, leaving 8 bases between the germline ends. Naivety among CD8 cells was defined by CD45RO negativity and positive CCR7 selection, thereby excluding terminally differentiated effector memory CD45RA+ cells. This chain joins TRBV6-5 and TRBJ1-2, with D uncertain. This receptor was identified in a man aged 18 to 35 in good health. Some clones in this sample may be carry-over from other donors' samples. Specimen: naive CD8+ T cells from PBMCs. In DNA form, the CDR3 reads TGTGCCAGCAGTTACTCGGGTTATTACTATGGCTACACCTTC. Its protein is CASSYSGYYYGYTF.